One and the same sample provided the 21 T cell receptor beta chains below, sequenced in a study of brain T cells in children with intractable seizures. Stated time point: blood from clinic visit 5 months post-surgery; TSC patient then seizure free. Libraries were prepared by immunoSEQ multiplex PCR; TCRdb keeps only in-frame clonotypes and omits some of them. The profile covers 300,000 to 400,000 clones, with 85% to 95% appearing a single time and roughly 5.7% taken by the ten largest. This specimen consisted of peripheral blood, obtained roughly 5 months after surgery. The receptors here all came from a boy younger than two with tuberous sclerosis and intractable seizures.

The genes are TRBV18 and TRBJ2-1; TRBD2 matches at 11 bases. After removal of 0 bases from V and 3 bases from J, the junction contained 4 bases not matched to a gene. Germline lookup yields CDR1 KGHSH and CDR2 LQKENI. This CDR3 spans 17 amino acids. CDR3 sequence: CASSPPSGRGGYNEQFF. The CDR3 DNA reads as TGTGCCAGCTCACCACCTAGCGGGAGGGGTGGCTACAATGAGCAGTTCTTC.

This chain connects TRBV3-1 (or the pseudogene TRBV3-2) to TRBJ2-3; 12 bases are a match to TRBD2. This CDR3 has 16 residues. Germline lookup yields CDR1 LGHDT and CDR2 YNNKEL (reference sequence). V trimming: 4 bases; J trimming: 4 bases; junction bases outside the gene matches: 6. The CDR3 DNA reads TGTGCCAGCAGCCCAACTAGCGGGGGGCAGGCAGATACGCAGTATTTT. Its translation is CASSPTSGGQADTQYF.

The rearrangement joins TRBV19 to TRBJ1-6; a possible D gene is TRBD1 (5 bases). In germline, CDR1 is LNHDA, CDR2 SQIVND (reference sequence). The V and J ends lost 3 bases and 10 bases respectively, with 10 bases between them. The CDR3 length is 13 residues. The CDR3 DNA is TGTGCCAGTAGTATTGCGGGGGGATCACCCCTCCACTTT. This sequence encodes CASSIAGGSPLHF.

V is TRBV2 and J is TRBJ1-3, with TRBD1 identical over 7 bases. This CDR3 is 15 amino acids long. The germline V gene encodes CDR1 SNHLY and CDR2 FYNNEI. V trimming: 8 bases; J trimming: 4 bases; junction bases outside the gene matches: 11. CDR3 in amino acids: CASLANRGGGNTIYF. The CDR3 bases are TGTGCCAGCTTAGCTAACAGGGGAGGAGGAAACACCATATATTTT.

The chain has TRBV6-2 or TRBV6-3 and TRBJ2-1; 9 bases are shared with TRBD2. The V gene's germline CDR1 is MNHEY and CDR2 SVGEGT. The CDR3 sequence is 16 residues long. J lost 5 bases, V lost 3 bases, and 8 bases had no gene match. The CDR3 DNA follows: TGTGCCAGCAGTTATTCTAGCGGGGCTGGTGACAATGAGCAGTTCTTC. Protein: CASSYSSGAGDNEQFF.

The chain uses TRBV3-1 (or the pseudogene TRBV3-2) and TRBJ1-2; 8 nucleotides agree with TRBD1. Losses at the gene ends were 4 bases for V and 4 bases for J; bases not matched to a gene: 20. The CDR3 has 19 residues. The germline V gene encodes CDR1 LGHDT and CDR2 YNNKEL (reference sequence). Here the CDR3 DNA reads TGTGCCAGCAGCCCCCGATTAGGGACAGGCCACAAAACTTTCTATGGCTACACCTTC. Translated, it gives CASSPRLGTGHKTFYGYTF.

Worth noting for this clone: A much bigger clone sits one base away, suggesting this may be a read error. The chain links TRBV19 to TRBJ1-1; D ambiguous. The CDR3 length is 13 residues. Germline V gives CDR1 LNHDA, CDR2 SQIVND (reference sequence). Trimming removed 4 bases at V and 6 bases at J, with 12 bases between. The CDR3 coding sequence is TGTGCCAGTAGTAACCCGACGAGGTCTGAAGCTTTCTTT. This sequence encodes CASSNPTRSEAFF.

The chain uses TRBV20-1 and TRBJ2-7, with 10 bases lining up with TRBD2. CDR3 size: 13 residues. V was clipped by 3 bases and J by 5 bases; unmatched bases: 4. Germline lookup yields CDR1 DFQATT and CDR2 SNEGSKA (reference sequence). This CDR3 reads CSASLLAGDEQYF. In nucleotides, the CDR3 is TGCAGTGCTAGTCTCCTAGCGGGAGACGAGCAGTACTTC.

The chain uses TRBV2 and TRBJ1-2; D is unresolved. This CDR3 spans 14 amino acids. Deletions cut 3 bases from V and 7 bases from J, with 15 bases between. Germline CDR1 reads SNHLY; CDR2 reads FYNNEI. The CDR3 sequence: CASSDRPNDGGYTF. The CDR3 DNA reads TGTGCCAGCAGTGACAGGCCTAACGACGGTGGCTACACCTTC.

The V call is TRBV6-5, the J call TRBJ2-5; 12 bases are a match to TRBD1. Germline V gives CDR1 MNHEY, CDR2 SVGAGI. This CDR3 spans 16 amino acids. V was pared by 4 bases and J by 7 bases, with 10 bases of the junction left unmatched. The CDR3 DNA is TGTGCCAGCAGTTTATCAGGGACAGGGGGCGATCGGACCCAGTACTTC. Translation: CASSLSGTGGDRTQYF.

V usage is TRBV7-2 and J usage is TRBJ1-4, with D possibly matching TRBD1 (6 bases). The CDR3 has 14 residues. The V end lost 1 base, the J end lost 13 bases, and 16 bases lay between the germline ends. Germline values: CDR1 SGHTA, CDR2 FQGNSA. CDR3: CASSLGATGFILFF. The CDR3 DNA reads TGTGCCAGCAGCTTAGGGGCTACAGGGTTTATACTGTTTTTT.

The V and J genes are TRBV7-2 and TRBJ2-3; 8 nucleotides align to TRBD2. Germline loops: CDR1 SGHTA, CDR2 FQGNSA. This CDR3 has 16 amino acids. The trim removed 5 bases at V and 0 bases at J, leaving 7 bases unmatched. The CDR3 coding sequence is TGTGCCAGCAGCACCATAGCGGGACTAAGCACAGATACGCAGTATTTT. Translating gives CASSTIAGLSTDTQYF.

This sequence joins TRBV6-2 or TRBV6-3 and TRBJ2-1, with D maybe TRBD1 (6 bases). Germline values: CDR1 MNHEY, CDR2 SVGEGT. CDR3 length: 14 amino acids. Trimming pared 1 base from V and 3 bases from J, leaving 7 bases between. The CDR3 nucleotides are TGTGCCAGCAGTTACTTACAGGGCTACAATGAGCAGTTCTTC. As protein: CASSYLQGYNEQFF.

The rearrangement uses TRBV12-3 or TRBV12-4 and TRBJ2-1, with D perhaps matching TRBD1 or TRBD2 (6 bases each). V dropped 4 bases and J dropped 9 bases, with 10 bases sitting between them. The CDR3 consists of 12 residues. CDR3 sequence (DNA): TGTGCCAGCAGTTCACAGGGAGGTGAGCAGTTCTTC. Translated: CASSSQGGEQFF.

For the CDR3, the DNA is TGCAGCGCTGTACAGGGCGCGAACACTGAAGCTTTCTTT. As protein: CSAVQGANTEAFF. The rearrangement links TRBV29-1 to TRBJ1-1; possibly TRBD1 for D (6 bases). The germline V gene has CDR1 SQVTM and CDR2 ANQGSEA. The CDR3 is 13 amino acids. Deletions cut 7 bases from V and 1 base from J, with 13 bases between.

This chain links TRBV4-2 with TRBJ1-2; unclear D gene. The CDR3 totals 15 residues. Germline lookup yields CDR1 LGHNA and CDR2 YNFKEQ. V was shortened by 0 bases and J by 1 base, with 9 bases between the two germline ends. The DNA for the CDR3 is TGTGCCAGCAGCCAAGAGGTACAGCTTAACTATGGCTACACCTTC. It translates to CASSQEVQLNYGYTF.

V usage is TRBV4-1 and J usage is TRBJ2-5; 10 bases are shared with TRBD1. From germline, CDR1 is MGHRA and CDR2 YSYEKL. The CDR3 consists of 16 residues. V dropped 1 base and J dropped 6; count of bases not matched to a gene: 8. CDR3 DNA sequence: TGCGCCAGCAGCCAAGCCCCAGGGACAGGGGCAAAGACCCAGTACTTC. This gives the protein CASSQAPGTGAKTQYF.

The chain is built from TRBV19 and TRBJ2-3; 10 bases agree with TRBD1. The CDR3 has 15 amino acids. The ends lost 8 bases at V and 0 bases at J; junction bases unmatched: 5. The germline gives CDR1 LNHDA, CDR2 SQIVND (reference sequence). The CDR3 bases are TGTGCCAGTTCCGACAGGGGGCGAAGCACAGATACGCAGTATTTT. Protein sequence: CASSDRGRSTDTQYF.

The CDR3 sequence is CASSQLARYNEQFF. The CDR3 nucleotides are TGTGCCAGCAGCCAACTAGCGCGGTACAATGAGCAGTTCTTC. V and J are TRBV11-2 and TRBJ2-1; 7 bases are a match to TRBD2. Germline values: CDR1 SGHAT, CDR2 FQNNGV. The CDR3 has 14 amino acids. Germline trimming cut 5 bases from V and 4 bases from J; bases unmatched to any gene: 5.

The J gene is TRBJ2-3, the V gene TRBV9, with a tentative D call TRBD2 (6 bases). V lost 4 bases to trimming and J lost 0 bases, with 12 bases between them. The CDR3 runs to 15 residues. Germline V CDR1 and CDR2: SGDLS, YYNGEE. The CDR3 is CASSFSGISTDTQYF. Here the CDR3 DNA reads TGTGCCAGCAGCTTTAGCGGAATCAGCACAGATACGCAGTATTTT.

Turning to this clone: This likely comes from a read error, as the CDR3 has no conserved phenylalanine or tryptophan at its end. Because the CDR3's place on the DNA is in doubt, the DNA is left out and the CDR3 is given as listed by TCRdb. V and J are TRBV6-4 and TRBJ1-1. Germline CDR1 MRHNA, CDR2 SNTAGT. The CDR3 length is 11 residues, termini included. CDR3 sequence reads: CASSDQSTRKI.